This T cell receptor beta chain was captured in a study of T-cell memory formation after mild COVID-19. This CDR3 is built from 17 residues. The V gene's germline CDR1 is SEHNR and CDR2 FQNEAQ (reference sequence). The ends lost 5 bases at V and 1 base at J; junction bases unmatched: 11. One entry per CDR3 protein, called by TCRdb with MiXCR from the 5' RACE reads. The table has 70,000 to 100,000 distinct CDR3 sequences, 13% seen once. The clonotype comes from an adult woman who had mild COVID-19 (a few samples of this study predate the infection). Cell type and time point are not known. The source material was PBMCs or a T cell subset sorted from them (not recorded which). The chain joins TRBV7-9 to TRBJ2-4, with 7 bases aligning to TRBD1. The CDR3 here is CASSRRQGQEAKNIQYF. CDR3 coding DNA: TGTGCCAGCAGCCGCCGACAGGGTCAGGAGGCCAAAAACATTCAGTACTTC.